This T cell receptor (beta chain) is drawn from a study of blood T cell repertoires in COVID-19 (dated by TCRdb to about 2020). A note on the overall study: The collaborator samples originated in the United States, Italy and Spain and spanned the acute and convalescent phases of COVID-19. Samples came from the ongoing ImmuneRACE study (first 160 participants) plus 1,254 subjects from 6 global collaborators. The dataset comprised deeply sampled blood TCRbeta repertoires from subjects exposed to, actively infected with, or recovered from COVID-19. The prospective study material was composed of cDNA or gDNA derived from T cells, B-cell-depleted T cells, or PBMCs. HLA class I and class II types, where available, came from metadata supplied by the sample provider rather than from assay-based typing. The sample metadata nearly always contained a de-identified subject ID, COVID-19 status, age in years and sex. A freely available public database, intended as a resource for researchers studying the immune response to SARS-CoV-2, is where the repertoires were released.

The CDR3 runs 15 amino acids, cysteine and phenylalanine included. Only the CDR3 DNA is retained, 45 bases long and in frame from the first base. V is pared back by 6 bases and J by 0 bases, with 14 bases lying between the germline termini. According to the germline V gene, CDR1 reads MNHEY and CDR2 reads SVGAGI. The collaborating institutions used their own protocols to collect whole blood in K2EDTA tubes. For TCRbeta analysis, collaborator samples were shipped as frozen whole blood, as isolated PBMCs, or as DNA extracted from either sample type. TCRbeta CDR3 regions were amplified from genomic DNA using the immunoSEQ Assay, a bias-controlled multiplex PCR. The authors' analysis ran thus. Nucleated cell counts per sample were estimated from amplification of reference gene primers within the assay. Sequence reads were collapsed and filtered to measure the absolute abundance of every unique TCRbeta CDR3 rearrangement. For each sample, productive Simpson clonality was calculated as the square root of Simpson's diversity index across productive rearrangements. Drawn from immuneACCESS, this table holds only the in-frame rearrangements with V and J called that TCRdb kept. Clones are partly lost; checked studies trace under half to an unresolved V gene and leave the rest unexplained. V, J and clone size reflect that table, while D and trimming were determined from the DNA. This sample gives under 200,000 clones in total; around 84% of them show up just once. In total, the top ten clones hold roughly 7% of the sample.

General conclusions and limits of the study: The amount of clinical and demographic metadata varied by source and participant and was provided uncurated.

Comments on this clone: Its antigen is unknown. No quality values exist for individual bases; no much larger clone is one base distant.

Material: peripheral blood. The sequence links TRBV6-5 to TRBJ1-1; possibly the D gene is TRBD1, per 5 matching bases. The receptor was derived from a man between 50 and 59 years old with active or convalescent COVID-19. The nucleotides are TGTGCCAGCAGGATCAGGGCTATCATGAACACTGAAGCTTTCTTT. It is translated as CASRIRAIMNTEAFF.